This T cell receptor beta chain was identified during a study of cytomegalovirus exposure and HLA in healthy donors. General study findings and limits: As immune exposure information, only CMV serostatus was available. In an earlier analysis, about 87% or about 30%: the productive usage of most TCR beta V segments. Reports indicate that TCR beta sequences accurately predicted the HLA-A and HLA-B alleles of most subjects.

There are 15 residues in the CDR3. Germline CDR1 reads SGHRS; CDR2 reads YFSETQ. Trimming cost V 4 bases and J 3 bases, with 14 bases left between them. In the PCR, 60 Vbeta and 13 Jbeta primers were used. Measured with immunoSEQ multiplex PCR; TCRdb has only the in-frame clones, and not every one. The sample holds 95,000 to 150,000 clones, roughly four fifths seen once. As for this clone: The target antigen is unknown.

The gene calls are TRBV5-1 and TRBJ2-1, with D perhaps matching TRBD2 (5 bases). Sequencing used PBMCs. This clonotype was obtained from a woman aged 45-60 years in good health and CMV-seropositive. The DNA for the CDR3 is TGCGCCAGCAGCGGAGGCAGTTCGAACTACAATGAGCAGTTCTTC. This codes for CASSGGSSNYNEQFF.